A selection of T cell receptor beta chains follows, all from one sample in a study of CD8 T cells in ankylosing spondylitis. TCRdb called the 5' RACE reads again in MiXCR, with one record for every CDR3 protein. The repertoire holds approximately 250,000 distinct CDR3 sequences, about 24% seen once, with roughly 0.6% in the top ten. The material sequenced was blood, either unsorted or a sorted T cell fraction (not recorded which). Source of these receptors: a male donor with ankylosing spondylitis or in good health (not recorded which). The CDR3 runs from the conserved cysteine through the conserved F or W. Each record gives: V gene, J gene, clone size, CDR3 protein. Clone size, where shown, is once, few, many, or a class for clones that have expanded.

TRBV9	TRBJ1-1	many	CASAEASNTEAFF
TRBV20-1	TRBJ2-3	many	CSARAPGDTQYF
TRBV7-3	TRBJ2-1	.	CASSLASGANEQFF
TRBV20-1	TRBJ1-1	.	CSTWRGTEAFF
TRBV7-9	TRBJ2-7	.	CASSSNRDRGGEQYF
TRBV5-1	TRBJ2-5	.	CASSFTGSRPETQYF
TRBV29-1	TRBJ2-5	few	CSELDREYQETQYF
TRBV20-1	TRBJ1-5	few	CSAPMGDPDGPQHF
TRBV5-4	TRBJ1-2	.	CASSLDGAVGYTF
TRBV4-2	TRBJ1-4	many	CASSHGTGGASEKLFF
TRBV29-1	TRBJ2-3	.	CSVVRQGVVDTQYF
TRBV5-5	TRBJ2-2	many	CASSFGSGELFF
TRBV12-3/TRBV12-4	TRBJ1-1	many	CASSFQGMNTEAFF
TRBV2	TRBJ2-5	.	CAGGRGIEETQYF
TRBV10-1	TRBJ2-1	few	CASSERGGEVDEQFF
TRBV28	TRBJ1-5	.	CASTSTIRGNQPQHF
TRBV29-1	TRBJ2-7	many	CSVRLLTPYEQYF
TRBV7-3	TRBJ2-2	.	CASSLRGVGELFF
TRBV18	TRBJ2-3	.	CASSPLQGLDTQYF
TRBV6-1	TRBJ2-3	few	CASAEPGDREDTQYF
TRBV2	TRBJ2-1	once	CASSKGGPRAYNEQFF
TRBV5-1	TRBJ2-7	.	CASRGWAIYEQYF
TRBV12-3/TRBV12-4	TRBJ2-5	many	CASSLEGVGAFLTQYF
TRBV20-1	TRBJ2-2	.	CSARPGYANTGELFF
TRBV20-1	TRBJ2-7	.	CSARDPRVQYF
TRBV20-1	TRBJ1-5	.	CSTKTGSQPQHF
TRBV12-3/TRBV12-4	TRBJ2-7	many	CASSRSGTAYEQYF
TRBV4-2	TRBJ2-1	few	CASSQATWRTGYSEQFF
TRBV6-5	TRBJ2-5	.	CASSYSRAGTEETQYF
TRBV12-2	TRBJ2-7	.	CASRLVLAGGPIPYEQYF
TRBV2	TRBJ2-3	.	CASSEKRGDTDTQYF
TRBV11-2	TRBJ2-5	many	CASSLLAGAQETQYF
TRBV5-1	TRBJ2-7	few	CASSTGPPQQQYF
TRBV5-5	TRBJ2-1	few	CASSARGGVYNEQFF
TRBV7-7	TRBJ2-2	few	CASSLLRGNTGELFF
TRBV5-1	TRBJ2-2	many	CASSKDRATGELFF
TRBV7-8	TRBJ2-7	many	CASSPSARVYEQYF
TRBV20-1	TRBJ2-5	many	CSARGGGSKETQYF
TRBV12-3/TRBV12-4	TRBJ2-7	.	CASSFGTGIYEQYF
TRBV7-3	TRBJ2-1	.	CASSSDRGALNEQFF
TRBV20-1	TRBJ1-1	.	CSASSTRGKRDSEAFF
TRBV4-2	TRBJ2-5	many	CASTPSLAGDGETQYF
TRBV20-1	TRBJ1-1	.	CSASHGVTTEAFF
TRBV20-1	TRBJ2-5	many	CSAPGGAGETQYF
TRBV6-1	TRBJ2-4	.	CATSRGSGYIQYF
TRBV20-1	TRBJ2-3	many	CSVGGGHTDTQYF